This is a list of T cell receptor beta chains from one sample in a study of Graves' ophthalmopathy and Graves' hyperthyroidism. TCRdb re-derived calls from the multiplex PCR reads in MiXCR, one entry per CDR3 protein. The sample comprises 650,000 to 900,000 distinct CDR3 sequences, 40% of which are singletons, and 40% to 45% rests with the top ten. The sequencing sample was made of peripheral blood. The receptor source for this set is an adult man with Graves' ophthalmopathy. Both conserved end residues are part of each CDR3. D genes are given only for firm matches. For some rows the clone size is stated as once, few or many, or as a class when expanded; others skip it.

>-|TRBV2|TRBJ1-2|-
TGTGCCAGCAGTGAATGGGATTACACCTTC
CASSEWDYTF
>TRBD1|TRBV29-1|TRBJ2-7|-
TGCAGAGACTTTGGACAGGCGACCTACGAGCAGTACTTC
CRDFGQATYEQYF
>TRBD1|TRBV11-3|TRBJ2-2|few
TGTGCCAGCAGCCCTAGGACAGGCAACACCGGGGAGCTGTTTTTT
CASSPRTGNTGELFF
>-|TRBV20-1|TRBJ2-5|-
TGCAGTGCTGTCAGGGGGATGGGGGGCGCGGAGACCCAGTACTTC
CSAVRGMGGAETQYF
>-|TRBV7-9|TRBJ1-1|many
TGTGCCAGCAGCGAGGACTCGGGGCTTACTGAAGCTTTCTTT
CASSEDSGLTEAFF
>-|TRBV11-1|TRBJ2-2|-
TGTGCCAGCAGCTTACGGCGGAGTACCGGGGAGCTGTTTTTT
CASSLRRSTGELFF
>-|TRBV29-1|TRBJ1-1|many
TGCAGCGCGGGGTCCAGAACAAACACTGAAGCTTTCTTT
CSAGSRTNTEAFF
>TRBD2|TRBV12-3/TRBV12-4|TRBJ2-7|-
TGTGCCAGCAGTGCTACCGGGACTAGCGTTGCCTACGAGCAGTACTTC
CASSATGTSVAYEQYF
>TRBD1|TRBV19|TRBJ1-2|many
TGTGCCAGTGCGGGACAGGGGTTTGTTAAGGATGGCTACACCTTC
CASAGQGFVKDGYTF
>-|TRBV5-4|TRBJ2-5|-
TGTGCCAGCAGCAGTGTGGGAATGGAGACCCAGTACTTC
CASSSVGMETQYF
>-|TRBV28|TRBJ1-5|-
TGTGCCAGCAGTTTATCGGCAGTCAATCAGCCCCAGCATTTT
CASSLSAVNQPQHF
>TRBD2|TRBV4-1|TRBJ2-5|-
TGCGCCAGCAGCTACATAGCGGGAGTTGAGACCCAGTACTTC
CASSYIAGVETQYF
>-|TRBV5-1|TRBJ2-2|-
TGCGCCAGCAGCCCTGCAGGGCCCACCGGGGAGCTGTTTTTT
CASSPAGPTGELFF
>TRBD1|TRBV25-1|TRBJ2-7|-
TGTGCCAGCAGCGTAGGGGGCGGCGGGCACGAGCAGTACTTC
CASSVGGGGHEQYF
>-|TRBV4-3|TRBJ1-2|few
TGCGCCAGCAGCCAAGAGGCCGCAGCCAACTATGGCTACACCTTC
CASSQEAAANYGYTF
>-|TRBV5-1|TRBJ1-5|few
TGCGCCAGCAGCTTGGGAGGGTCCATCAATCAGCCCCAGCATTTT
CASSLGGSINQPQHF
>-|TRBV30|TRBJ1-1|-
TGTGCCTGGAGTGATTATACTGAAGCTTTCTTT
CAWSDYTEAFF
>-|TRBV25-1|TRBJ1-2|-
TGTGCCAGCAGTTCTCCGGGATGGACGGGCTACACCTTC
CASSSPGWTGYTF
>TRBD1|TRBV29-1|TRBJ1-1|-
TGCAGCGCAACCGGGACAGGGGCTGAAGCTTTCTTT
CSATGTGAEAFF
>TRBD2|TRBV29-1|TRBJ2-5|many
TGCAGCGTTGACTTAGCGGGCTATGAGACCCAGTACTTC
CSVDLAGYETQYF
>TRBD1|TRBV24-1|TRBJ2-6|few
TGTGCCACCACAGACAGGGGGCCCTCTGGGGCCAACGTCCTGACTTTC
CATTDRGPSGANVLTF
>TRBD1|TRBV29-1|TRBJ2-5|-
TGCAGCGTTGTGGCAGGGGGCGAAGAGACCCAGTACTTC
CSVVAGGEETQYF
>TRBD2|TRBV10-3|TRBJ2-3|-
TGTGCCATCAGACGGACTAGCGGGGGAGATACGCAGTATTTT
CAIRRTSGGDTQYF
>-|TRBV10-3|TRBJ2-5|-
TGTGCCAGCAGTAGGGGGGCGACGGAGACCCAGTACTTC
CASSRGATETQYF
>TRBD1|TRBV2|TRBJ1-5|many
TGTGCCAGCAGGGGGACAGGGGAAATTCAGCCCCAGCATTTT
CASRGTGEIQPQHF
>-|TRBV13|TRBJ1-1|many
TGTGCCAGCACCGACAGGAACACTGAAGCTTTCTTT
CASTDRNTEAFF
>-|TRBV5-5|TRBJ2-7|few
TGTGCCAGCAGCTTGGTCACGCCAACCTACGAGCAGTACTTC
CASSLVTPTYEQYF
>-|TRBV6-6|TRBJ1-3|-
TGTGCCAGCAGTTACTCGTATACTGGAAACACCATATATTTT
CASSYSYTGNTIYF
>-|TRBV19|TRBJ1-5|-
TGTGCCAGTAGTATAGGGGAGTGGCGTAGCAATCAGCCCCAGCATTTT
CASSIGEWRSNQPQHF
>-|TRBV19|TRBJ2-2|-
TGTGCCAGTAGTATAAGCGTCCAGGGGTTCGGGGAGCTGTTTTTT
CASSISVQGFGELFF
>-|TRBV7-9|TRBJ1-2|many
TGTGCCAGCAGCTTCAGTACAGGGCAAGACTATGGCTACACCTTC
CASSFSTGQDYGYTF
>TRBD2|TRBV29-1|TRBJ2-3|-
TGCAGCGCCGAAGGGACTAGCGGGAGCACAGATACGCAGTATTTT
CSAEGTSGSTDTQYF
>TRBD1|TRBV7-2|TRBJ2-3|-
TGTGCCAGCATCCGCAGGGACAGCTTCACAGATACGCAGTATTTT
CASIRRDSFTDTQYF
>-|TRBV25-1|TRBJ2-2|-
TGTGCCAGCCGGCAAAGGACGATCGGGGACACCGGGGAGCTGTTTTTT
CASRQRTIGDTGELFF
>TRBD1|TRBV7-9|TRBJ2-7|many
TGTGCCAGCAGCTTCGGGACAGGGGGCTACGAGCAGTACTTC
CASSFGTGGYEQYF
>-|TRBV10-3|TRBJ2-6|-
TGTGCCATCAGTTTGGGGTTAGCCAACGTCCTGACTTTC
CAISLGLANVLTF
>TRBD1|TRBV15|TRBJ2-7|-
TGTGCCACCAGCAGCTTGGTGGCAGGGGGCGAGGTCGAGCAGTACTTC
CATSSLVAGGEVEQYF
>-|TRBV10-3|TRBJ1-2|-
TGTGCCAGCCTAAAGATCGGGACGGGGGACTATGGCTACACCTTC
CASLKIGTGDYGYTF
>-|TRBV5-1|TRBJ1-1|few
TGCGCCAGCAACCGCGGGACGGCGAACACTGAAGCTTTCTTT
CASNRGTANTEAFF
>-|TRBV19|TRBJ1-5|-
TGTGCCAGTAGTATAGGGCAGGTTAATCAGCCCCAGCATTTT
CASSIGQVNQPQHF
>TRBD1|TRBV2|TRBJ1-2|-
TGTGCCACCTGCGGGACAGGACAAGATGGCTACACCTTC
CATCGTGQDGYTF
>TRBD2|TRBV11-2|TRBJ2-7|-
TGTGCCAGCAGTTCTACTAGCGGGGGGGGGTACGAGCAGTACTTC
CASSSTSGGGYEQYF
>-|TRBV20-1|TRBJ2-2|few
TGCAGTGCTCCCGCCCTCGGCGACACCGGGGAGCTGTTTTTT
CSAPALGDTGELFF
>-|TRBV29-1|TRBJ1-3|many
TGCAGCGCCTTACCAAATGTAAGCCCTGGAAACACCATATATTTT
CSALPNVSPGNTIYF
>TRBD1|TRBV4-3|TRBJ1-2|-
TGCGCCAGCAGCCAACGGACAGGGTGGAACTATGGCTACACCTTC
CASSQRTGWNYGYTF
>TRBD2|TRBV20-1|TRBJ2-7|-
TGCAGTGCTAGGCGACTAGCGAACTACGAGCAGTACTTC
CSARRLANYEQYF
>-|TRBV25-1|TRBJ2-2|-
TGTGCCAGCTTAGAGGTCACCGGGGAGCTGTTTTTT
CASLEVTGELFF
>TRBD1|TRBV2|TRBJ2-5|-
TGTGCCAGCAGTTTGTGGGACAGGACCCAGTACTTC
CASSLWDRTQYF
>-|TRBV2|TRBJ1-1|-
TGTGCCAGCAGCCAAGGGGGGGGACAGAACACTGAAGCTTTCTTT
CASSQGGGQNTEAFF